Here is one T cell receptor beta chain with its context. Only in-frame clones appear in the TCRdb table, and some are missing; sequencing was by immunoSEQ multiplex PCR. Found here are 45,000 to 75,000 clones, approximately 87% of them singletons; the top ten hold about 1.5%. V shed 1 base and J shed 8 bases, with 12 bases lying between them. The CDR3 runs 14 residues. The germline CDR1 and CDR2 sequences are LGHNA and YNFKEQ. The data belong to a study of pediatric ulcerative colitis. V usage is TRBV4-2 and J usage is TRBJ1-5; D is unclear. The sequence was obtained from a boy aged 10-17 years who was a control in a study of pediatric ulcerative colitis. The sequenced sample was blood. In nucleotides, the CDR3 is TGTGCCAGCAGCCAAGGTCCGGGAGCGGAGCCCCAGCATTTT. This codes for CASSQGPGAEPQHF.